These 11 T cell receptor beta chains share one sample of origin, sequenced in a study of blood T cell repertoires in COVID-19. The assay was immunoSEQ multiplex PCR, and TCRdb's table has in-frame clones only and misses some. The sample lists 240,000 or so clones; 80% to 85% were seen once. The specimen sequenced was peripheral blood. The receptor set was obtained from a woman aged 55-70 years with active or convalescent COVID-19.

Here the CDR3 reads CASSPPGAPSTDTQYF. Here the CDR3 DNA reads TGTGCCAGCTCACCACCAGGGGCCCCTAGCACAGATACGCAGTATTTT. The chain carries TRBV18 and TRBJ2-3; D is perhaps TRBD1 (5 bases). This CDR3 is 16 amino acids long. Per germline, CDR1 KGHSH and CDR2 LQKENI. Trimming left V 0 bases short and J 0 bases short, with 10 bases between.

The V call is TRBV7-2, the J call TRBJ1-1; the D is unclear. Germline CDR1 and CDR2: SGHTA and FQGNSA. The CDR3 is made up of 13 amino acids. V was trimmed by 0 bases and J by 5 bases, leaving 7 bases between them. The DNA of the CDR3 is TGTGCCAGCAGCTTAGCGGAGAGAACTGAAGCTTTCTTT. Amino acid sequence: CASSLAERTEAFF.

This clone was recorded only once. This sequence joins TRBV27 and TRBJ1-2, with 7 bases aligning to TRBD1. With 6 bases clipped from V and 3 bases from J, the junction kept 7 bases outside the gene matches. The CDR3 runs to 14 residues. Looked up from germline, CDR1 is MNHEY and CDR2 is SMNVEV (reference sequence). The CDR3 loop is CASSPSGTDYGYTF. The CDR3 nucleotides are TGTGCCAGCAGCCCCTCGGGGACAGACTATGGCTACACCTTC.

This clone was found a few times. The V call is TRBV10-3, the J call TRBJ2-7; 10 bases map to TRBD1. V shed 5 bases and J 6 bases; nucleotides not matched to a gene: 4. CDR1 and CDR2 from the germline V gene are ENHRY and SYGVKD. The CDR3 has 13 amino acids. CDR3 bases: TGTGCCATCAGTCGGGACAGGGGTCGCGAGCAGTACTTC. Its protein product is CAISRDRGREQYF.

The V and J genes are TRBV5-6 and TRBJ1-1, with 7 bases lining up with TRBD1. J gave up 0 bases and V 5 bases, and 7 bases lay outside the gene matches. Germline V CDR1 and CDR2: SGHDT, YYEEEE. CDR3 size: 15 residues. DNA for the CDR3: TGTGCCAGCAGTACACAGGGGTGGGTGAACACTGAAGCTTTCTTT. It specifies CASSTQGWVNTEAFF. The variable domain in full, with the rest retrieved from reference TRBV5-6 and TRBJ1-1, is DAGVTQSPTHLIKTRGQQVTLRCSPKSGHDTVSWYQQALGQGPQFIFQYYEEEERQRGNFPDRFSGHQFPNYSSELNVNALLLGDSALYLCASSTQGWVNTEAFFGQGTRLTVV.

This clone appeared a few times. This chain connects TRBV7-9 to TRBJ1-2; D ambiguous. The germline V gene encodes CDR1 SEHNR and CDR2 FQNEAQ (reference sequence). The CDR3 has 13 amino acids. V dropped 5 bases and J dropped 11 bases, with 18 bases sitting between them. The CDR3 DNA reads as TGTGCCAGCAGCCCCTCGGGTCCCAAAAGGTACACCTTC. It encodes CASSPSGPKRYTF. The entire variable domain, with the rest obtained from reference TRBV7-9 and TRBJ1-2, is as follows: DTGVSQNPRHKITKRGQNVTFRCDPISEHNRLYWYRQTLGQGPEFLTYFQNEAQLEKSRLLSDRFSAERPKGSFSTLEIQRTEQGDSAMYLCASSPSGPKRYTFGSGTRLTVV.

The gene calls are TRBV5-1 and TRBJ2-1, with TRBD1 identical over 7 bases. With 0 bases clipped from V and 10 bases from J, the junction kept 10 bases outside the gene matches. The germline gives CDR1 SGHRS, CDR2 YFSETQ. The length of the CDR3 is 15 residues. In nucleotides, the CDR3 is TGCGCCAGCAGCTTGGCCGAGGGGGCCCTCGGGGAGCAGTTCTTC. Amino acids: CASSLAEGALGEQFF.

CDR3 coding DNA: TGCGCCAGCAGCCAGGAACCACGGGACAGGGGCCATGGCTACACCTTC. Translation gives CASSQEPRDRGHGYTF. The rearrangement joins TRBV4-3 to TRBJ1-2, with 10 bases lining up with TRBD1. CDR3 length: 16 residues. V dropped 3 bases and J dropped 6; count of bases not matched to a gene: 10. CDR1 LGHNA and CDR2 YSLEER come from the germline V gene.

The chain joins TRBV12-5 to TRBJ1-3; D gene unclear. The CDR3 is made up of 20 amino acids. Per the germline V gene, CDR1 is LGHNT and CDR2 is FRNRAP. The germline V and J ends were trimmed by 0 bases and 1 base, with 22 bases remaining between them. The CDR3 region is CASGLVPRASWLFSGNTIYF. CDR3 sequence (DNA): TGTGCTAGTGGTTTGGTACCCCGAGCCTCCTGGTTGTTTTCTGGAAACACCATATATTTT.

The chain's CDR3 is CASSLRVSRGAGNEQFF. The CDR3 nucleotides are TGTGCCAGCAGCTTACGGGTCTCGCGGGGGGCCGGGAATGAGCAGTTCTTC. The J gene is TRBJ2-1, the V gene TRBV11-2, with TRBD2 matching 8 bases. The CDR3 loop spans 17 amino acids. The ends lost 2 bases at V and 7 bases at J; junction bases unmatched: 13. Germline CDR1 reads SGHAT; CDR2 reads FQNNGV. Together with reference TRBV11-2 and TRBJ2-1, the CDR3 gives the full variable domain: EAGVAQSPRYKIIEKRQSVAFWCNPISGHATLYWYQQILGQGPKLLIQFQNNGVVDDSQLPKDRFSAERLKGVDSTLKIQPAKLEDSAVYLCASSLRVSRGAGNEQFFGPGTRLTVL.

The chain employs TRBV30 and TRBJ1-3, with a weak D call TRBD1 (6 bases). The V end was cut by 3 bases, the J end by 0 bases, with 12 bases between. The CDR3 contains 15 residues. CDR1 and CDR2 from the germline V gene are GTSNPN and SVGIG (reference sequence). CDR3 coding DNA: TGTGCCTGGAGCCCCGGACAGCTCTCTGGAAACACCATATATTTT. This codes for CAWSPGQLSGNTIYF.